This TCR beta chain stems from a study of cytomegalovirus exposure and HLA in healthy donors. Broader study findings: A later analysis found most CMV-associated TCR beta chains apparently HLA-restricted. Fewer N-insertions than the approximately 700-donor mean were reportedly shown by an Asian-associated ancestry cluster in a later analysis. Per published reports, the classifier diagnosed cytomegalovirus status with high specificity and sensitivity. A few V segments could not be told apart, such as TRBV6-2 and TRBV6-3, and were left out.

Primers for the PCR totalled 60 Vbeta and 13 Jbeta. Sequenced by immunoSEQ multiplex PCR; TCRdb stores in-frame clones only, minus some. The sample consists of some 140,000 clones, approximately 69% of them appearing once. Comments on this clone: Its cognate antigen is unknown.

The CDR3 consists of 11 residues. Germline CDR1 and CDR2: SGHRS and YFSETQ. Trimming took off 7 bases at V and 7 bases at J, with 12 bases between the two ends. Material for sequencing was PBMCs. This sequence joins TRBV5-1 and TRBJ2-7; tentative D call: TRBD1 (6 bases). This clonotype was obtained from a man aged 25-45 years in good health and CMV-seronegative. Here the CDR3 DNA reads TGCGCCAGCCGATTGGGGGCTGAGCAGTACTTC. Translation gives CASRLGAEQYF. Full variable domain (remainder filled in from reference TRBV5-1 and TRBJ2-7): KAGVTQTPRYLIKTRGQQVTLSCSPISGHRSVSWYQQTPGQGLQFLFEYFSETQRNKGNFPGRFSGRQFSNSRSEMNVSTLELGDSALYLCASRLGAEQYFGPGTRLTVT.